This T cell receptor beta chain was recovered during a study of beta chain features in type 1 diabetes. Germline values: CDR1 SNHLY, CDR2 FYNNEI. Trimming left V 9 bases short and J 0 bases short, with 7 bases between. CDR3 length: 12 residues. The study's findings and limits: When VDJ junctions were examined, type 1 diabetes patients showed fewer insertions and more deletions. Researchers reported that naive, central memory and Treg TCRB repertoires appeared more similar in patients than in healthy donors. Reads derived from cDNA could over-represent cells showing high TCR expression.

The table lists this clone with a few counts. As yet, its antigen is unknown. What was sequenced were expressed TCRB transcripts, since all of the isolated RNA had been reverse transcribed. Here immunoSEQ multiplex PCR was the method, and the copy in TCRdb shows in-frame clones only, minus some. The sample carries roughly 140,000 clones, about 7% recorded once. The receptor was derived from a woman in her twenties or thirties in good health. The rearrangement uses TRBV2 and TRBJ2-3, with no clear D. Sample: central memory CD4+ T cells from blood. In DNA, the CDR3 is TGTGCCAGTAGTCTTAGCACAGATACGCAGTATTTT. This gives the protein CASSLSTDTQYF. Full variable domain (outside the CDR3, taken from reference TRBV2 and TRBJ2-3): EPEVTQTPSHQVTQMGQEVILRCVPISNHLYFYWYRQILGQKVEFLVSFYNNEISEKSEIFDDQFSVERPDGSNFTLKIRSTKLEDSAMYFCASSLSTDTQYFGPGTRLTVL.